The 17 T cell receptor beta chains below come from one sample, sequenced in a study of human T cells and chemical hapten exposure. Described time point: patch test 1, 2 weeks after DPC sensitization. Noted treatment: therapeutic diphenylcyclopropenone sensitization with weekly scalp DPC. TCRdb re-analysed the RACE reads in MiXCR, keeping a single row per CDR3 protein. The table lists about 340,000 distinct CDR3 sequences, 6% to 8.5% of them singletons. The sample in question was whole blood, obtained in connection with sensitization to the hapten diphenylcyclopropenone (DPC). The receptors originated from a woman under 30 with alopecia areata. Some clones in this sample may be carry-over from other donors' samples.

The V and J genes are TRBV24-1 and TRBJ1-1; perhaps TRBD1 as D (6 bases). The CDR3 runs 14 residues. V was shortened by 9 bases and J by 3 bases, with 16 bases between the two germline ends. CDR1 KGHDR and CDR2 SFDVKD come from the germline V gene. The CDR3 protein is CATDFLWTDTEAFF. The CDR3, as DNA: TGTGCCACCGATTTCTTGTGGACAGACACTGAAGCTTTCTTT.

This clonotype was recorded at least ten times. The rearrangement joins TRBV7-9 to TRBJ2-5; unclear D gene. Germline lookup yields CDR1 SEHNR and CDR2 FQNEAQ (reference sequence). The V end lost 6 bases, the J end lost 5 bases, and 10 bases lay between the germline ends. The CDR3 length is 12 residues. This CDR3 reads CASRGLSETQYF. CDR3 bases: TGTGCCAGCAGGGGATTAAGCGAGACCCAGTACTTC.

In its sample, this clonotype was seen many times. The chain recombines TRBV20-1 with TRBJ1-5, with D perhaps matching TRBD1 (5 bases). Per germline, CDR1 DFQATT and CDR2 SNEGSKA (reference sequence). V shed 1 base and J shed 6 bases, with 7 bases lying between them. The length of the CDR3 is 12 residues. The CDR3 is CSARGGGQPQHF. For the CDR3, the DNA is TGCAGTGCTAGAGGGGGGGGTCAGCCCCAGCATTTT.

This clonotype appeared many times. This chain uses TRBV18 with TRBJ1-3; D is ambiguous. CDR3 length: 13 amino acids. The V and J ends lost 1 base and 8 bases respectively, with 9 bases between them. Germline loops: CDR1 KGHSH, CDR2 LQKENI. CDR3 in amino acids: CASSPRDTDTIYF. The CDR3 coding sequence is TGTGCCAGCTCACCACGCGACACAGACACCATATATTTT.

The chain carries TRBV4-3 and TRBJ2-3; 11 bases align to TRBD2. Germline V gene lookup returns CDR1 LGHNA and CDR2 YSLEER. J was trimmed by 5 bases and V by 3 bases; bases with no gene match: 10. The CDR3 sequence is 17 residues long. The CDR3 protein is CASSHVIAGGPGDTQYF. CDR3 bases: TGCGCCAGCAGCCATGTAATAGCGGGGGGGCCGGGAGATACGCAGTATTTT.

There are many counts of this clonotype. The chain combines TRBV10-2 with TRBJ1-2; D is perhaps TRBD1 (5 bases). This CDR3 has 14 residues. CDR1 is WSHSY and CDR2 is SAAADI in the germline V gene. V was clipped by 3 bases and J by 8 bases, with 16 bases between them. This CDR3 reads CASSEQDGIAGYTF. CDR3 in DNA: TGCGCCAGCAGTGAACAGGACGGCATCGCGGGCTACACCTTC.

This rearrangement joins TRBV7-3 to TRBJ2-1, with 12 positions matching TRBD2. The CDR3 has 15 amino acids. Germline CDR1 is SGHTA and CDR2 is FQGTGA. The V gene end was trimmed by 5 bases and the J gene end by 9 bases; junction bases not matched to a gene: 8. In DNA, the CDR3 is TGTGCCAGCAGCCACGGACTAGCGGGGTACGCTGAGCAGTTCTTC. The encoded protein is CASSHGLAGYAEQFF.

CDR3 bases: TGTGCCAGCAGTGGGACAGCAGTCACTGAAGCTTTCTTT. Translated, it gives CASSGTAVTEAFF. The chain joins TRBV25-1 to TRBJ1-1, with a weak D call TRBD1 (6 bases). The V end was cut by 4 bases, the J end by 4 bases, with 10 bases between. Per the germline V gene, CDR1 is MGHDK and CDR2 is SYGVNS. This CDR3 is built from 13 residues.

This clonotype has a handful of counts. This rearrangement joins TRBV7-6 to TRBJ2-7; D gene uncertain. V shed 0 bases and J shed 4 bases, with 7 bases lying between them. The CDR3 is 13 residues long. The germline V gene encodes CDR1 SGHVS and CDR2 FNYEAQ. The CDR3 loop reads CASSLATQYEQYF. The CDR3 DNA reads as TGTGCCAGCAGCTTAGCGACCCAGTACGAGCAGTACTTC.

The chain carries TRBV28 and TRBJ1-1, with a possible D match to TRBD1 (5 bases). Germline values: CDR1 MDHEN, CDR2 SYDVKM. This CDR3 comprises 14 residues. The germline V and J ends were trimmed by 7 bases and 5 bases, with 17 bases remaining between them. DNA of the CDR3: TGTGCCAGCACCGACGAACGGACAAGGACTGAAGCTTTCTTT. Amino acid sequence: CASTDERTRTEAFF.

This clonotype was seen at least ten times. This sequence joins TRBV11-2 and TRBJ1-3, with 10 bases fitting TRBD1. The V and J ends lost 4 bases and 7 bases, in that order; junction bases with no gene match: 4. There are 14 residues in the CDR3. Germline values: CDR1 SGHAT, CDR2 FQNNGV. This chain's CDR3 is CASSSRDRGNTIYF. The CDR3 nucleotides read TGTGCCAGCAGCTCTCGGGACAGGGGCAACACCATATATTTT.

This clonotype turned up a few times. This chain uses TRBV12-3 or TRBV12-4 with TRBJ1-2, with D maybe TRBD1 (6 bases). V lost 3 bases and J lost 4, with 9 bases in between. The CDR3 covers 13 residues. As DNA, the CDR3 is TGTGCCAGCAGTTTCAGGGGCGCCTATGGCTACACCTTC. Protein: CASSFRGAYGYTF.

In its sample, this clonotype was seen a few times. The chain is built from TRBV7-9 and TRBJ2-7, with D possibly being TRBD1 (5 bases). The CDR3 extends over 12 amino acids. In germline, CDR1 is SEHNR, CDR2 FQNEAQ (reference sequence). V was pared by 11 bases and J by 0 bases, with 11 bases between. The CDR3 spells CAGARSSYEQYF. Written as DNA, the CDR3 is TGTGCCGGGGCCCGAAGCTCCTACGAGCAGTACTTC.

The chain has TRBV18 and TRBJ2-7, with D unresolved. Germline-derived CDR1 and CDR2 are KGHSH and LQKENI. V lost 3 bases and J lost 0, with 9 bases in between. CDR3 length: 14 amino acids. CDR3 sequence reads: CASSPGVSSYEQYF. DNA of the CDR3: TGTGCCAGCTCACCCGGAGTAAGCTCCTACGAGCAGTACTTC. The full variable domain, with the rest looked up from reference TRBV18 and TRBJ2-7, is NAGVMQNPRHLVRRRGQEARLRCSPMKGHSHVYWYRQLPEEGLKFMVYLQKENIIDESGMPKERFSAEFPKEGPSILRIQQVVRGDSAAYFCASSPGVSSYEQYFGPGTRLTVT.

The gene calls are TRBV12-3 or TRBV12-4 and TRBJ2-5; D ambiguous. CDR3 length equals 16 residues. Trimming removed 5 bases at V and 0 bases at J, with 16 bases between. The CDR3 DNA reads TGTGCCAGCAGTCTAATAGGCAAGATGTACCAAGAGACCCAGTACTTC. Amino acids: CASSLIGKMYQETQYF.

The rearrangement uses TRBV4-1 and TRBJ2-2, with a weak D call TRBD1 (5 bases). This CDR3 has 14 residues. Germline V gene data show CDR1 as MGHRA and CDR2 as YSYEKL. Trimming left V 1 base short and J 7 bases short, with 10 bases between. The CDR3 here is CASSQGQGGGELFF. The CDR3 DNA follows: TGCGCCAGCAGCCAAGGGCAGGGTGGCGGGGAGCTGTTTTTT.

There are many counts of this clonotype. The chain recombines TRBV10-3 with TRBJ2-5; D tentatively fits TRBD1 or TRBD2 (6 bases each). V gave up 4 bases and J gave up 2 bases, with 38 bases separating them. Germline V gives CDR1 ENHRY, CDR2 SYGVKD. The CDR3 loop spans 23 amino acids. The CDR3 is CAISGGGPDYPPVLGAPQETQYF. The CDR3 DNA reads TGTGCCATCAGTGGAGGGGGGCCAGACTACCCCCCGGTGTTGGGGGCTCCTCAAGAGACCCAGTACTTC.